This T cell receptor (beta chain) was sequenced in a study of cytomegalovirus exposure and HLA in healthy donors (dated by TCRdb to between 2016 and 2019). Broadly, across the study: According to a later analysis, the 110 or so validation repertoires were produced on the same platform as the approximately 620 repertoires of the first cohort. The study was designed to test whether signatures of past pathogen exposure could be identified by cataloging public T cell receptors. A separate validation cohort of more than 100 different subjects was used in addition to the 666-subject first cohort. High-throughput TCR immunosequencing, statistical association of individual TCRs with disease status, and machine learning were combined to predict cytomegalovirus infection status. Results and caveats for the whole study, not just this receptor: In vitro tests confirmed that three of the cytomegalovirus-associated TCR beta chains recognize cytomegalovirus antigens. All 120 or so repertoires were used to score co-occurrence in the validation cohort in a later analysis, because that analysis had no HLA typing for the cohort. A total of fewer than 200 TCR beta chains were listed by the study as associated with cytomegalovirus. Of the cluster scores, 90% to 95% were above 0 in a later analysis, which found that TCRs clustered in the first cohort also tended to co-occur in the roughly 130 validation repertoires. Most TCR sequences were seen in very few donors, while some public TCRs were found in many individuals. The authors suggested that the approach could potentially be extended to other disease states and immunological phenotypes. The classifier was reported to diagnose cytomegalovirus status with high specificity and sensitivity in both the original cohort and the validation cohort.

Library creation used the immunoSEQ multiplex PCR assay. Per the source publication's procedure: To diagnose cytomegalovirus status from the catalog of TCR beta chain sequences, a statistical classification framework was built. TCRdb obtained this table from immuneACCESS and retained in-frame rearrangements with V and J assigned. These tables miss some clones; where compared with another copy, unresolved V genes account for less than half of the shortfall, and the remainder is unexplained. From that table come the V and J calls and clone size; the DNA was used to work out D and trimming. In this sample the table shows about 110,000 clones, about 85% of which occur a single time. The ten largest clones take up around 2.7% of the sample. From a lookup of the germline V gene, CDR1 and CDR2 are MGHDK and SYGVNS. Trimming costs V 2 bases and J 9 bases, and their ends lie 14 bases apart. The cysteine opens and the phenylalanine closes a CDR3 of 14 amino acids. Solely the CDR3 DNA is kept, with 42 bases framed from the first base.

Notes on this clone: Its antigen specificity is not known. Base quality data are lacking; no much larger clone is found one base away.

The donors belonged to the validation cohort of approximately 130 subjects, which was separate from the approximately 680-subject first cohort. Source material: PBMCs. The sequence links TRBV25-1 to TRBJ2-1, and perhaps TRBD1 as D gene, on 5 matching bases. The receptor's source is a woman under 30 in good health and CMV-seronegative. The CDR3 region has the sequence CASSEATRQGEQFF. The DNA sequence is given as TGTGCCAGCAGTGAAGCCACCCGGCAGGGTGAGCAGTTCTTC.